Sequencing of this TCR beta chain was carried out in a study of T cell responses to AZD1222 COVID-19 vaccine. TCRdb's copy holds only in-frame clones and misses some; the assay was immunoSEQ multiplex PCR. The sample comprises roughly 100,000 clones, roughly 84% of which are singletons, and approximately 15% rests with the top ten. V was clipped by 3 bases and J by 1 base, with 10 bases between them. The CDR3 spans 16 residues. Germline V gene data show CDR1 as LGHNA and CDR2 as YSLEER. The source is an adult in good health. Specimen: peripheral blood, collected on day 0 of AZD1222 vaccination. The V gene is TRBV4-3, the J gene TRBJ1-6; no clear D gene. CDR3 bases: TGCGCCAGCAGCCACACGCAGCTTTCCTATAATTCACCCCTCCACTTT. This sequence encodes CASSHTQLSYNSPLHF.